The present T cell receptor (beta chain) was sequenced within a study of identical twins. V was clipped by 5 bases and J by 8 bases; unmatched bases: 9. CDR3 length: 14 residues. This clonotype was observed many times. As yet, its antigen is unknown. TCRdb reprocessed the 5' RACE reads with MiXCR, giving one entry per CDR3 protein. This sample has some 790,000 distinct CDR3 sequences, with 15% to 20% found just once. Findings and limits, study-wide: Where beta out-of-frame sequences were concerned, excess twin sharing was weaker. Reduced insertions were recorded for abundant cord blood beta clonotypes, with no such pattern in memory repertoires.

These same records also appear under a second study, on T cells expressing NK-cell markers. That study reports: The study sequenced eight donors, seven HCMV-seropositive and one seronegative. Sorting of alpha-beta TCR T cells alone was achieved in several experiments with an anti-gamma-delta TCR antibody.

The TCR was taken from a young woman in good health. The chain uses TRBV12-3 or TRBV12-4 and TRBJ1-1, with 9 positions matching TRBD1. The source material was PBMCs. The CDR3 DNA follows: TGTGCCAGCAGTCCCTACAGGGGGCTGGCAGAAGCTTTCTTT. Encoded protein: CASSPYRGLAEAFF.